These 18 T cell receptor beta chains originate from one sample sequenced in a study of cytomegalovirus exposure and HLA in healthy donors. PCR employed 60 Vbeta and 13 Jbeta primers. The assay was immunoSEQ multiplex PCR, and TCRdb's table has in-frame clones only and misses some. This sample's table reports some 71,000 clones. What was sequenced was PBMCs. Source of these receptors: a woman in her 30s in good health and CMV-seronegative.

The DNA for the CDR3 is TGTGCCAGCAGCCCCTACGACAGCCTAAGATCGCCCGGCTACACCTTC. This codes for CASSPYDSLRSPGYTF. The rearrangement joins TRBV7-9 to TRBJ1-2, with a tentative D call TRBD1 (5 bases). V gave up 5 bases and J gave up 8 bases, with 24 bases separating them. Germline assignment: CDR1 SEHNR and CDR2 FQNEAQ (reference sequence). CDR3 length: 16 amino acids. Full variable domain (remainder filled in from reference TRBV7-9 and TRBJ1-2): DTGVSQNPRHKITKRGQNVTFRCDPISEHNRLYWYRQTLGQGPEFLTYFQNEAQLEKSRLLSDRFSAERPKGSFSTLEIQRTEQGDSAMYLCASSPYDSLRSPGYTFGSGTRLTVV.

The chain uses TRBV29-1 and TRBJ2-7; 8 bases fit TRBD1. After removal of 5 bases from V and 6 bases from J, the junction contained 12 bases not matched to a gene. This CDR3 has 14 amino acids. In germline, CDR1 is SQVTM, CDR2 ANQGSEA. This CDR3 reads CSVFLLDRVSEQYF. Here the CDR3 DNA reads TGCAGCGTTTTCCTATTGGACAGGGTCTCCGAGCAGTACTTC.

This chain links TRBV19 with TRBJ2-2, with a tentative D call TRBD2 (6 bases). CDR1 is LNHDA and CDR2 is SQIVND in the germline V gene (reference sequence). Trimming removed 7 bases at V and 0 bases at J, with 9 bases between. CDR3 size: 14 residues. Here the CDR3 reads CASTGEANTGELFF. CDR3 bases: TGTGCCAGTACGGGGGAGGCGAACACCGGGGAGCTGTTTTTT.

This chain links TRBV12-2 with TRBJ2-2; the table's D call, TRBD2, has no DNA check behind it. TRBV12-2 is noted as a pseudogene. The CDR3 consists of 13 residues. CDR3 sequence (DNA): TGTGCAAGTCGCCGGCGGGGGACCGGGGAGCTGTTTTTT. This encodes CASRRRGTGELFF.

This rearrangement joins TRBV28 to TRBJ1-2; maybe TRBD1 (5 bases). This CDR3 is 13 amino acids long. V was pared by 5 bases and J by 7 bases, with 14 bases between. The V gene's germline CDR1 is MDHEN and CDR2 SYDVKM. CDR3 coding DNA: TGTGCCAGCAGTCCCGGGAGGGGTCGTGGCTACACCTTC. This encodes CASSPGRGRGYTF.

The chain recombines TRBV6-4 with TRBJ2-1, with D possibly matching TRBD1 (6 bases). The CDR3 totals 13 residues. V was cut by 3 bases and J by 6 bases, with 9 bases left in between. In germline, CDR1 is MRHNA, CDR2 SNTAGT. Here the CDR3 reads CASSEGQSNEQFF. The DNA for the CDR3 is TGTGCCAGCAGTGAAGGACAGAGCAATGAGCAGTTCTTC.

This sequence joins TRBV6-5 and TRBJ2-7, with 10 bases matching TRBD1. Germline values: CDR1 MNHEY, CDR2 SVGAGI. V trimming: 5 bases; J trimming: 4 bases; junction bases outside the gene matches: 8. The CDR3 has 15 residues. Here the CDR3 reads CASSGLTGGSYEQYF. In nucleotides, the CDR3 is TGTGCCAGCAGTGGACTGACAGGGGGCAGTTACGAGCAGTACTTC.

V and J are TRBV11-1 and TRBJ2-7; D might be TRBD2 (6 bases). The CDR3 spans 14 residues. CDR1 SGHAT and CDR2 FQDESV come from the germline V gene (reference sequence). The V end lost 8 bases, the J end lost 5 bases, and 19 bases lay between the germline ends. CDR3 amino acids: CASGVRDGRNEQYF. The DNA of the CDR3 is TGTGCCAGCGGGGTTCGGGACGGGAGAAACGAGCAGTACTTC.

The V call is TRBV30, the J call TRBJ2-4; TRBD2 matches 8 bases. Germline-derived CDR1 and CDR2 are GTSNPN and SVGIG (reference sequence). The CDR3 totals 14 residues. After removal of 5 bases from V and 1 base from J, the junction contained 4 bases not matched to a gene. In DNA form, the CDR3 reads TGTGCCTGGTCCGGGGGGGAGGCCAAAAACATTCAGTACTTC. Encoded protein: CAWSGGEAKNIQYF.

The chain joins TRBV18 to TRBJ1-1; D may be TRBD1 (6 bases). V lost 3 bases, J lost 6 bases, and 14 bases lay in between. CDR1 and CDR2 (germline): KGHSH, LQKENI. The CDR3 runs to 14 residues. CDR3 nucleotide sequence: TGTGCCAGCTCACCCCGGACAGAATATCCTGAAGCTTTCTTT. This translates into CASSPRTEYPEAFF.

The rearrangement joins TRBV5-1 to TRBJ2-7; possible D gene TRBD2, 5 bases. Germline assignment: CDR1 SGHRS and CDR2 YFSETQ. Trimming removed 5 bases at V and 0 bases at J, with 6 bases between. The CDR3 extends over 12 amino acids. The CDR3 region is CASRGSSYEQYF. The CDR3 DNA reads TGCGCCAGCAGGGGGAGCTCCTACGAGCAGTACTTC.

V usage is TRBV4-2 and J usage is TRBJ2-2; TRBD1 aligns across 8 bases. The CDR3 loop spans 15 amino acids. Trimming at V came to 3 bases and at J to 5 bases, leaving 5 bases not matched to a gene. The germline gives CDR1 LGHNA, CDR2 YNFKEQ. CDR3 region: CASSQGTGPTGELFF. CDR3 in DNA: TGTGCCAGCAGCCAGGGGACAGGCCCGACCGGGGAGCTGTTTTTT.

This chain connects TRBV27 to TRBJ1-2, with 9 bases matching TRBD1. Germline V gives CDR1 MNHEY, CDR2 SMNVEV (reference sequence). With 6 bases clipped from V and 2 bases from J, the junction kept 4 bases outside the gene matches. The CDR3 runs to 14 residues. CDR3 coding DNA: TGTGCCAGCAGCTCTGGACAGGGGAACTATGGCTACACCTTC. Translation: CASSSGQGNYGYTF.

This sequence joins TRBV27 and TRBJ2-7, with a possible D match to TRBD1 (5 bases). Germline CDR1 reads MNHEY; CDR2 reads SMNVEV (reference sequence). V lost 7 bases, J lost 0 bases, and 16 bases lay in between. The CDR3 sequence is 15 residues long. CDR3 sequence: CASTPRAGNSYEQYF. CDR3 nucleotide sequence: TGTGCCAGCACCCCCAGGGCAGGAAACTCCTACGAGCAGTACTTC.

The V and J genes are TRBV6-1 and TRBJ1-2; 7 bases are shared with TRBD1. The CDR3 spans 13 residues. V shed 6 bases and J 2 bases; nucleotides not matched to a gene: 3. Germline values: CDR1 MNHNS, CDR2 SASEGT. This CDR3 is CASRLTGNYGYTF. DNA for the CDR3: TGTGCCAGCAGATTGACAGGGAACTATGGCTACACCTTC.

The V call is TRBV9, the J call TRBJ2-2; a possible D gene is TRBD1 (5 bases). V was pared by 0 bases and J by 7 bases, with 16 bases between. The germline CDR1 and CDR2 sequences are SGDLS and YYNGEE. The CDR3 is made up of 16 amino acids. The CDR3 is CASSVVLQGTGGELFF. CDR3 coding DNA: TGTGCCAGCAGCGTAGTTCTCCAGGGTACCGGCGGGGAGCTGTTTTTT. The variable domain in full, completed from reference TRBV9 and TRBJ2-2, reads DSGVTQTPKHLITATGQRVTLRCSPRSGDLSVYWYQQSLDQGLQFLIQYYNGEERAKGNILERFSAQQFPDLHSELNLSSLELGDSALYFCASSVVLQGTGGELFFGEGSRLTVL.

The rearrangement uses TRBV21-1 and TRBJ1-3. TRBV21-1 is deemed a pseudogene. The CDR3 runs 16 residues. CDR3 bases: TGTGCCAGCAGCAAACGGAGGGGTTTTGATGGAAACACCATATATTTT. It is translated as CASSKRRGFDGNTIYF.

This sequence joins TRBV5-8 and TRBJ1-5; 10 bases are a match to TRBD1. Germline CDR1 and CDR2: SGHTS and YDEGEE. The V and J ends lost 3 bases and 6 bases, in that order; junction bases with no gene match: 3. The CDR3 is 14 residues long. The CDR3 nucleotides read TGTGCCAGCAGCTCGACAGGGGGCATTCAGCCCCAGCATTTT. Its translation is CASSSTGGIQPQHF.